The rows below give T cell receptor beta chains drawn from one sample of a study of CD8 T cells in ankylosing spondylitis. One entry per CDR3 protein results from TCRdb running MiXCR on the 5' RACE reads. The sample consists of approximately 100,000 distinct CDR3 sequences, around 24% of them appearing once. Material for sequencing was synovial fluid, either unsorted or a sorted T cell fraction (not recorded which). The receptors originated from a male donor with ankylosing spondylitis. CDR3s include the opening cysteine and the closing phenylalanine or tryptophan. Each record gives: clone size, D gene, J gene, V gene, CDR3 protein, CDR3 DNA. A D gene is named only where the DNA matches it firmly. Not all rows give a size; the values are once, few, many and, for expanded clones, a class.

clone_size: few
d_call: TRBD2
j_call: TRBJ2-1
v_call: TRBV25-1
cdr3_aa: CASRGLAGVMYNEQFF
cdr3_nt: TGTGCCAGCAGGGGACTAGCGGGAGTGATGTACAATGAGCAGTTCTTC

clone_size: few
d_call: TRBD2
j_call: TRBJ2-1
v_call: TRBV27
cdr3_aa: CASSPPLAGGYNEQFF
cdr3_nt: TGTGCCAGCAGTCCCCCCCTAGCGGGAGGGTACAATGAGCAGTTCTTC

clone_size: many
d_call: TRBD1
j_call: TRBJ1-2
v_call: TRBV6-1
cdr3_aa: CASSTGGMDGYTF
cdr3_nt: TGTGCCAGCAGTACAGGGGGAATGGATGGCTACACCTTC

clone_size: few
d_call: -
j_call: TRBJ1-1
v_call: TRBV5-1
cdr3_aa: CASSLGGEGAFF
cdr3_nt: TGCGCCAGCAGCTTGGGAGGGGAAGGGGCTTTCTTT

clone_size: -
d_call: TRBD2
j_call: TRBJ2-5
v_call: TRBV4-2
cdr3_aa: CASSQGSPGLAGGETQYF
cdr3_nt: TGTGCCAGCAGCCAAGGAAGTCCGGGACTAGCGGGTGGAGAGACCCAGTACTTC

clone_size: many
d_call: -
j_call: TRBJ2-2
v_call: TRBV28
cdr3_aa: CASSFRASTGELFF
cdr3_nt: TGTGCCAGCAGTTTTCGGGCATCGACCGGGGAGCTGTTTTTT

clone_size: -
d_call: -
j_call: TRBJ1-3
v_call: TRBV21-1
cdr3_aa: CASSKAGGDTIYF
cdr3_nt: TGTGCCAGCAGCAAAGCTGGGGGGGACACCATATATTTT

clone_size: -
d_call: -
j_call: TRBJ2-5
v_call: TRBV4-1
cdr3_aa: CASSRRETTQETQYF
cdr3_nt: TGCGCCAGCAGTCGTAGAGAGACTACACAAGAGACCCAGTACTTC

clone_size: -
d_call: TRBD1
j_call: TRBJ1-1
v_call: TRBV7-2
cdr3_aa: CASSTGTGRTEAFF
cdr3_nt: TGTGCCAGCAGCACCGGGACAGGGCGCACTGAAGCTTTCTTT

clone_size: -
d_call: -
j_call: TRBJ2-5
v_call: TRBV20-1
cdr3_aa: CSAPRADRIETQYF
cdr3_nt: TGCAGTGCTCCGAGGGCCGATAGGATAGAGACCCAGTACTTC